The T cell receptor beta chain under discussion was sequenced for a study of immune heterogeneity within non-small cell lung tumors. Across the study: Among the tumors, several were squamous cell carcinomas, roughly ten were non-squamous carcinomas and 1 was not otherwise specified. The study's findings and limits: Site-unique high-frequency clones occurred alongside identical dominant CDR3 beta clonotypes that recurred across tumor sites within a patient. Correlation analysis showed that local T-cell clonality was moderately but significantly associated with local tumor mutational burden (R about 0.32).

The length of the CDR3 is 14 residues. Germline loops: CDR1 LNHDA, CDR2 SQIVND (reference sequence). V lost 10 bases and J lost 3; bases outside the gene matches: 10. Template was bulk tumor genomic DNA, about 620 ng per sample. While surgery was under way, several biopsies spaced far apart were taken per primary tumor. The study cohort was described as untreated, and its members had newly diagnosed non-small cell lung cancer. They went on to have curative surgery. Each donor was a newly diagnosed non-small cell lung cancer patient undergoing surgery with curative intent. Multiplex PCR amplified TCR beta CDR3 with 32 V and 13 J primers. MiXCR, applied by TCRdb to the multiplex PCR reads, yields one record per CDR3 protein. The table lists 3,100 or so distinct CDR3 sequences, roughly 17% of them singletons, with around 18% in the top ten. In its sample, this clonotype ranks as medium-sized. What it recognizes is unknown.

The chain joins TRBV19 to TRBJ2-7; 9 bases match TRBD1. The receptor's source is a man in his forties or fifties with non-small cell lung cancer. Sequencing used lung tumor tissue. The chain's CDR3 is CATSWGTGNYEQYF. The CDR3 DNA sequence: TGTGCCACCTCCTGGGGGACAGGGAACTACGAGCAGTACTTC.